The clone carrying this TCR beta chain was recorded once. Its target is not known. Deletions cut 10 bases from V and 2 bases from J, with 12 bases between. The CDR3 runs to 12 residues. Per the germline V gene, CDR1 is LNHDA and CDR2 is SQIVND (reference sequence). The data derive from a study of shared clonotypes between healthy human individuals. TCRdb's copy holds only in-frame clones and misses some; the assay was immunoSEQ multiplex PCR. The sample lists approximately 1,500,000 clones, about 98% occurring once. Overall study results and limits: The donor pool, a small one, limited the genetic and exposure-history diversity represented. Clonotype sharing across a handful of donors was observed for 5% to 6.5% of naive CD4 clonotypes. Naive subsets generally had larger estimated richness than memory subsets.

Input material: naive CD4+ T cells sorted from blood. Described subset: CD45RA+ positively selected. The receptor was isolated from a man aged 25 to 40 in good health. The rearrangement links TRBV19 to TRBJ2-7, with D possibly being TRBD1 or TRBD2 (5 bases each). The CDR3 DNA follows: TGTGCCACCCGGGACGTAACCTACGAGCAGTACTTC. Encoded protein: CATRDVTYEQYF.